The rows below give T cell receptor beta chains drawn from one sample of a study of Ad26.COV2.S vaccination and SARS-CoV-2 variants. The assay was immunoSEQ multiplex PCR, and TCRdb's table has in-frame clones only and misses some. Of around 400,000 clones listed, 70% to 90% are singletons. Sequenced material: peripheral blood, taken in a trial of Ad26.COV2.S vaccine versus placebo. Source of these receptors: a person between 18 and 60 years old who received the Ad26.COV2.S COVID-19 vaccine or a placebo. Both conserved end residues are part of each CDR3. D genes are given only for firm matches. Only some rows state a clone size, as once, few, many or a class for expanded clones.

abundance	d_gene	v_gene	j_gene	CDR3aa	CDR3nt
.	.	TRBV6-1	TRBJ1-2	CASRDSGGAQYGYTF	TGTGCCAGCAGGGACTCGGGGGGCGCGCAGTATGGCTACACCTTC
.	.	TRBV18	TRBJ2-2	CASSLAGHINRNTGELFF	TGTGCCAGCTCACTGGCGGGACACATAAATCGGAACACCGGGGAGCTGTTTTTT
few	TRBD1	TRBV6-2/TRBV6-3	TRBJ2-2	CASSQGARDTGELFF	TGTGCCAGCAGCCAGGGGGCTCGGGACACCGGGGAGCTGTTTTTT
once	.	TRBV7-9	TRBJ2-5	CASSPTLRVETQYF	TGTGCCAGCAGTCCGACCCTAAGGGTAGAGACCCAGTACTTC
.	.	TRBV19	TRBJ1-2	CASSKRTRVDYGYTF	TGTGCCAGTAGTAAACGGACCCGAGTCGACTATGGCTACACCTTC
.	TRBD1	TRBV5-1	TRBJ2-1	CASKRTGQGSYNEQFF	TGCGCCAGCAAAAGGACGGGACAGGGGTCCTACAATGAGCAGTTCTTC
.	.	TRBV15	TRBJ1-2	CATSRGTADYGYTF	TGTGCCACCAGCAGGGGCACAGCCGACTATGGCTACACCTTC
.	.	TRBV6-1	TRBJ2-7	CASSEYGSYEQYF	TGTGCCAGCAGTGAATACGGGAGCTACGAGCAGTACTTC
.	TRBD1	TRBV15	TRBJ1-5	CATSRITGQGNQPQHF	TGTGCCACCAGCAGAATTACGGGACAGGGAAATCAGCCCCAGCATTTT
.	TRBD1	TRBV19	TRBJ1-4	CASTRGTGELFF	TGTGCCAGTACCAGGGGCACAGGGGAACTGTTTTTT
.	TRBD1	TRBV12-3/TRBV12-4	TRBJ2-7	CASSPTGPGEQYF	TGTGCCAGCAGCCCGACAGGGCCTGGCGAGCAGTACTTC
.	.	TRBV3-1/TRBV3-2	TRBJ2-7	CASSQSLGTYYEQYF	TGTGCCAGCAGCCAATCTCTCGGGACGTACTACGAGCAGTACTTC
.	.	TRBV28	TRBJ1-5	CASSPPAGNNQPQHF	TGTGCCAGCAGTCCCCCGGCAGGGAACAATCAGCCCCAGCATTTT
.	.	TRBV30	TRBJ1-6	CAWSVFDRHNSPLHF	TGTGCCTGGAGTGTTTTCGACAGACACAATTCACCCCTCCACTTT
few	.	TRBV28	TRBJ2-2	CASSLTGGASGELFF	TGTGCCAGCAGCCTCACAGGGGGGGCGTCCGGGGAGCTGTTTTTT
.	.	TRBV6-6	TRBJ1-5	CASSYSQGRGQPQHF	TGTGCCAGCAGTTACTCCCAGGGGAGAGGCCAGCCCCAGCATTTT
.	TRBD1	TRBV5-1	TRBJ1-5	CASGTGELGQPQHF	TGCGCCAGCGGGACAGGGGAACTCGGGCAGCCCCAGCATTTT
.	TRBD2	TRBV5-1	TRBJ2-2	CASSLAASGSTGELFF	TGCGCCAGCAGCTTGGCAGCTAGCGGGTCCACCGGGGAGCTGTTTTTT
once	TRBD1	TRBV6-5	TRBJ2-2	CASKTGGNTGELFF	TGTGCCAGCAAGACAGGGGGAAACACCGGGGAGCTGTTTTTT
.	TRBD2	TRBV9	TRBJ2-1	CASSAGTSGRSYNEQFF	TGTGCCAGCAGCGCCGGGACTAGCGGGAGGTCCTACAATGAGCAGTTCTTC
.	TRBD1	TRBV5-1	TRBJ1-1	CASSPRQGGATEAFF	TGCGCCAGCAGCCCTCGACAGGGGGGTGCCACTGAAGCTTTCTTT
many	TRBD1	TRBV6-1	TRBJ1-4	CASSEGQGAEKLFF	TGTGCCAGCAGTGAAGGACAGGGGGCTGAAAAACTGTTTTTT
.	.	TRBV11-2	TRBJ2-5	CASSLELAGSETQYF	TGTGCCAGCAGCTTAGAACTAGCAGGGTCCGAGACCCAGTACTTC
.	TRBD1	TRBV6-2/TRBV6-3	TRBJ2-2	CASSYRGQGANTGELFF	TGTGCCAGCAGTTACCGGGGACAGGGGGCGAACACCGGGGAGCTGTTTTTT
.	TRBD2	TRBV18	TRBJ2-5	CASSRREGQETQYF	TGTGCCAGCTCACGCCGGGAGGGTCAAGAGACCCAGTACTTC
.	TRBD1	TRBV6-2/TRBV6-3	TRBJ2-2	CASSYGQGPTGELFF	TGTGCCAGCAGTTACGGACAGGGTCCCACCGGGGAGCTGTTTTTT
.	.	TRBV9	TRBJ1-2	CASSVAGDYGYTF	TGTGCCAGCAGCGTTGCGGGTGACTATGGCTACACCTTC
.	.	TRBV11-1	TRBJ2-1	CASSLDGGPYNEQFF	TGTGCCAGCAGCTTAGACGGGGGGCCTTACAATGAGCAGTTCTTC
.	.	TRBV28	TRBJ2-7	CASSDGLEQYF	TGTGCCAGCAGTGACGGGCTCGAGCAGTACTTC
.	TRBD2	TRBV5-3	TRBJ2-7	CARSPSGLADCWGRSYEQYF	TGTGCCAGAAGCCCCTCCGGACTAGCGGACTGCTGGGGCCGCTCCTACGAGCAGTACTTC
.	.	TRBV7-2	TRBJ2-7	CASSPTRAGNTYEQYF	TGTGCCAGCAGCCCAACGCGAGCAGGGAACACCTACGAGCAGTACTTC
once	TRBD1	TRBV6-5	TRBJ2-1	CASSFRDRISYNEQFF	TGTGCCAGCAGTTTCCGGGACAGGATCTCCTACAATGAGCAGTTCTTC
.	.	TRBV11-3	TRBJ2-1	CASSLSIDNEQFF	TGTGCCAGCAGCTTAAGCATCGACAATGAGCAGTTCTTC
.	TRBD2	TRBV12-5	TRBJ2-1	CASGLHRLAGSYNEQFF	TGTGCTAGTGGTTTGCACCGGCTAGCGGGATCCTACAATGAGCAGTTCTTC
.	.	TRBV19	TRBJ1-2	CASSPSGTTGGYGYTF	TGTGCCAGTAGTCCCTCCGGGACCACTGGGGGATATGGCTACACCTTC
once	.	TRBV29-1	TRBJ2-3	CSVNYRGGTDTQYF	TGCAGCGTAAATTACAGGGGAGGTACAGATACGCAGTATTTT
.	.	TRBV19	TRBJ1-1	CASSAPGNTEAFF	TGTGCCAGTAGTGCGCCAGGGAACACTGAAGCTTTCTTT
.	.	TRBV11-2	TRBJ2-3	CASSLAGFSTDTQYF	TGTGCCAGCAGCTTAGCTGGTTTTAGCACAGATACGCAGTATTTT
.	TRBD1	TRBV25-1	TRBJ2-7	CASNQQGAGEQYF	TGTGCCAGCAACCAACAGGGGGCGGGCGAGCAGTACTTC
.	TRBD1	TRBV24-1	TRBJ2-2	CATSDSGTGGRELFF	TGTGCCACCAGTGACTCCGGGACAGGTGGCCGGGAGCTGTTTTTT
.	.	TRBV11-2	TRBJ2-5	CASSSEAGTQYF	TGTGCCAGCAGCTCGGAGGCTGGGACCCAGTACTTC
.	.	TRBV30	TRBJ1-2	CAGWTVNPTSYTF	TGTGCCGGATGGACAGTCAATCCCACCAGCTACACCTTC
.	.	TRBV30	TRBJ1-6	CAWSVLGRVNSPLHF	TGTGCCTGGAGTGTACTCGGCAGGGTGAATTCACCCCTCCACTTT
few	.	TRBV30	TRBJ1-5	CAWSVWDGNQPQHF	TGTGCCTGGAGTGTATGGGACGGGAATCAGCCCCAGCATTTT
.	TRBD2	TRBV5-6	TRBJ2-1	CASSYPSGSYNEQFF	TGTGCCAGCAGCTACCCTAGCGGATCCTACAATGAGCAGTTCTTC
.	TRBD1	TRBV4-3	TRBJ2-3	CASSQGPGQGSDTQYF	TGCGCCAGCAGCCAAGGTCCGGGACAGGGTAGTGATACGCAGTATTTT
once	.	TRBV25-1	TRBJ1-4	CASSEYGGVEEKLFF	TGTGCCAGCAGTGAATACGGGGGGGTAGAAGAAAAACTGTTTTTT
.	.	TRBV28	TRBJ2-2	CASPSGTGELFF	TGTGCCAGTCCAAGTGGCACCGGGGAGCTGTTTTTT
few	.	TRBV5-4	TRBJ2-7	CASSPEGVRSYEQYF	TGTGCCAGCAGCCCCGAGGGGGTGCGTTCCTACGAGCAGTACTTC
once	.	TRBV29-1	TRBJ1-1	CSVVRENTEAFF	TGCAGCGTTGTCAGGGAGAACACTGAAGCTTTCTTT
.	.	TRBV4-1	TRBJ2-1	CASRGANDNEQFF	TGCGCCAGCAGGGGGGCGAACGACAATGAGCAGTTCTTC
.	TRBD1	TRBV28	TRBJ2-3	CASSSRQGGHDTQYF	TGTGCCAGCAGTTCCCGACAGGGTGGCCACGATACGCAGTATTTT
once	TRBD1	TRBV5-1	TRBJ2-5	CASSQGQGQETQYF	TGCGCCAGCAGCCAGGGACAGGGGCAAGAGACCCAGTACTTC